Described below is a single TCR beta chain sequence and its context. Produced via immunoSEQ multiplex PCR; TCRdb's table is partial and in-frame only. Among approximately 260,000 clones listed, approximately 86% were seen once. These data are taken from a study of blood T cell repertoires in COVID-19. Germline-derived CDR1 and CDR2 are MNHEY and SVGAGI. V lost 2 bases and J 1 base, leaving 5 bases between the germline ends. CDR3 length equals 14 residues. The source material was PBMCs or T cells enriched from blood (not recorded which). The chain employs TRBV6-5 and TRBJ2-2; D is unresolved. This receptor was obtained from a woman aged 40 to 50 with acute COVID-19. The CDR3 sequence: CASSYVVNTGELFF. The CDR3, as DNA: TGTGCCAGCAGTTACGTAGTGAACACCGGGGAGCTGTTTTTT.